Given below is one TCR beta chain in context. This sample was included in a study of blood T cell repertoires in COVID-19. The CDR3 length is 14 residues. V gave up 0 bases and J gave up 0 bases; unmatched junction bases: 0. Per germline, CDR1 SGHKS and CDR2 YYEKEE (reference sequence). The data were produced by immunoSEQ multiplex PCR, yet TCRdb's version contains in-frame clones alone and is incomplete. This sample carries 61,000 or so clones, roughly 90% of them seen once, and the ten largest clones take 20% to 25%. The clonotype was recovered from a woman aged 45-65 years with active or convalescent COVID-19. This chain uses TRBV5-5 with TRBJ2-7, with 7 bases identical to TRBD1. The sample taken for sequencing was peripheral blood. CDR3 DNA: TGTGCCAGCAGCTTGGGGGACAGCTCCTACGAGCAGTACTTC. Translated: CASSLGDSSYEQYF.